Following are 5 T cell receptor beta chains from one sample sequenced in a study of blood T cells in healthy people across ages. Using a J-beta primer mix together with a sample-barcoded 5' primer, a second PCR was run for roughly 7 to 11 cycles. From the 5' RACE reads, TCRdb called clonotypes with MiXCR, one entry per CDR3 protein. Found here are about 830,000 distinct CDR3 sequences, about three fifths of them singletons; the top ten hold approximately 21%. Sequenced material: blood. The receptors stem from a man younger than 40 in good health.

There are a few counts of this clonotype. V gene TRBV4-3 combines with J gene TRBJ2-7, with D possibly being TRBD2 (6 bases). This CDR3 is 11 amino acids long. Germline V gene data show CDR1 as LGHNA and CDR2 as YSLEER. DNA of the CDR3: TGCGGAGCATCGCGGGACTACGAGCAGTACTTC. It translates to CGASRDYEQYF.

The V call is TRBV28, the J call TRBJ2-1; tentatively, D is TRBD2 (6 bases). This CDR3 region has 16 residues. Looked up from germline, CDR1 is MDHEN and CDR2 is SYDVKM. Deletions cut 5 bases from V and 0 bases from J, with 14 bases between. Here the CDR3 DNA reads TGTGCCAGCAGTCGCGGGACCCCAAGCTCCTACAATGAGCAGTTCTTC. Translating gives CASSRGTPSSYNEQFF. Using reference TRBV28 and TRBJ2-1 for the parts outside the CDR3, the full variable domain is DVKVTQSSRYLVKRTGEKVFLECVQDMDHENMFWYRQDPGLGLRLIYFSYDVKMKEKGDIPEGYSVSREKKERFSLILESASTNQTSMYLCASSRGTPSSYNEQFFGPGTRLTVL.

This clonotype has just a few counts. The chain uses TRBV12-3 or TRBV12-4 and TRBJ2-3, with a weak D call TRBD2 (6 bases). This CDR3 region has 15 residues. The V gene lost 6 bases and the J gene lost 2 bases, with 15 bases spanning the gap. The DNA of the CDR3 is TGTGCCAGCAGGATACCGGGACTCCACACAGATACGCAGTATTTT. Translating it yields CASRIPGLHTDTQYF.

This clonotype was seen more than once but under ten times. The chain joins TRBV28 to TRBJ2-1; unclear D gene. Germline CDR1 and CDR2: MDHEN and SYDVKM. The CDR3 has 10 residues. Trimming removed 8 bases at V and 7 bases at J, with 6 bases between. CDR3 region: CASRANEQFF. Here the CDR3 DNA reads TGTGCCAGCCGGGCTAATGAGCAGTTCTTC. Full variable domain (missing parts from reference TRBV28 and TRBJ2-1): DVKVTQSSRYLVKRTGEKVFLECVQDMDHENMFWYRQDPGLGLRLIYFSYDVKMKEKGDIPEGYSVSREKKERFSLILESASTNQTSMYLCASRANEQFFGPGTRLTVL.

The chain couples TRBV7-2 to TRBJ2-5, with D hard to call. The CDR3 consists of 15 residues. The V and J ends lost 2 bases and 1 base respectively, with 11 bases between them. Looked up from germline, CDR1 is SGHTA and CDR2 is FQGNSA. CDR3 bases: TGTGCCAGCAGCTTAATTCCGGGCCTCCAAGAGACCCAGTACTTC. The encoded protein is CASSLIPGLQETQYF.